This T cell receptor beta chain came from a study of shared clonotypes between healthy human individuals. Profiling relied on immunoSEQ multiplex PCR, and the TCRdb table lists in-frame clones only, not all of them. Here the sample spans hundreds of thousands of clones, around two thirds being singletons. Study-wide findings and caveats: Larger estimated richness was generally recorded for naive subsets relative to memory subsets.

In the case of this clone: Its antigen remains unidentified.

The germline V gene has CDR1 SGHDN and CDR2 FVKESK. The CDR3 covers 12 residues. Trimming left V 2 bases short and J 3 bases short, with 4 bases between. Sequencing was performed on memory CD4+ T cells sorted from blood. The subset was: CD45RA-negative fraction. The sequence was collected from a woman in her 30s in good health. The genes are TRBV14 and TRBJ1-1; D is unclear. CDR3 protein: CASSQIHTEAFF. DNA of the CDR3: TGTGCCAGCAGCCAAATTCACACTGAAGCTTTCTTT.